This TCR beta chain appears in the sequencing data of a study of regulatory T cells in long-lasting Graves disease. For TCR beta, libraries came from iRepertoire HTBI primers and Arm-PCR of CDR3 regions. Using its own MiXCR run on the multiplex PCR reads, TCRdb lists one record per CDR3 protein. Of around 500,000 distinct CDR3 sequences listed, 15% to 20% are singletons. The CDR3 sequence is 15 residues long. Trimming took 7 bases from V and 0 from J, leaving 14 bases between them. The V gene's germline CDR1 is SGHRS and CDR2 YFSETQ. Time point meaning: newly diagnosed GD, antithyroid drugs for less than 3 months. RNA isolated from PBMCs was used to make the TCR library. All patients originated from an endocrinology department located in Xi'an, China. This clonotype has ten or more counts. These data were also reused for a study on T cells in Graves' hyperthyroidism and ophthalmopathy.

Sequencing used peripheral blood mononuclear cells (PBMCs), obtained at new diagnosis, from a patient treated with antithyroid drugs. This TCR was recovered from a woman aged 35-65 years with Graves disease. This sequence joins TRBV5-1 and TRBJ1-5; no clear D. CDR3: CASRLSLYSNQPQHF. As DNA, the CDR3 is TGCGCCAGCCGTTTGAGCCTCTATAGCAATCAGCCCCAGCATTTT.